These 2 T cell receptor beta chains were all obtained from the same sample, sequenced in a study of T cells after yellow fever vaccination. TCRdb processed the 5' RACE reads anew with MiXCR; each CDR3 protein has one entry. This sample has about 300,000 distinct CDR3 sequences; 3% to 4.5% occur once, and the top ten carry roughly 26%. The specimen comprised PBMCs, sampled 5 days after the yellow fever booster vaccination. The receptors shown here come from a man aged 18 to 30 who received the YFV17D yellow fever vaccine.

In its sample, this clonotype was seen a few times. The chain combines TRBV29-1 with TRBJ1-3; D call uncertain. CDR3 length: 11 residues. Per germline, CDR1 SQVTM and CDR2 ANQGSEA. Trimming removed 7 bases from V and 1 base from J, with 5 bases in between. Written as DNA, the CDR3 is TGCAGCGGAGTATCTGGAAACACCATATATTTT. It specifies CSGVSGNTIYF.

J is TRBJ2-3 and V is TRBV20-1, with D tentatively TRBD1 (6 bases). The CDR3 length is 16 residues. V lost 0 bases and J lost 4, with 17 bases in between. Per the germline V gene, CDR1 is DFQATT and CDR2 is SNEGSKA (reference sequence). The CDR3 DNA reads as TGCAGTGCTAGAGATCATTGGGGGCCAGAAGCAGATACGCAGTATTTT. Its protein product is CSARDHWGPEADTQYF.